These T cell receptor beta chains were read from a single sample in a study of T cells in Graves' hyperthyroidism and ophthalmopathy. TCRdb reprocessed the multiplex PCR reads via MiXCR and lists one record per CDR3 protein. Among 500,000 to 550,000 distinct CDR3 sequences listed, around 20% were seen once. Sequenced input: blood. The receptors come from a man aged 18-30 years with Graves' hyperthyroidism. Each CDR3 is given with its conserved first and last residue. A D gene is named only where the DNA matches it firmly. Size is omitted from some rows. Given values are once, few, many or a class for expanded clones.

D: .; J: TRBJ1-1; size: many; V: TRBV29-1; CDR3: CSAPEQSTEAFF; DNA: TGCAGCGCCCCTGAGCAGTCCACTGAAGCTTTCTTT
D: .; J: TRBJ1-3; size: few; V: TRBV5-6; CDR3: CASSYAGAVAGNTIYF; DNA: TGTGCCAGCAGCTACGCGGGAGCGGTCGCTGGAAACACCATATATTTT
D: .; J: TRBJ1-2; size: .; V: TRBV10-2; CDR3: CASSEKRWGGNGYTF; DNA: TGCGCCAGCAGTGAGAAGCGTTGGGGGGGCAATGGCTACACCTTC
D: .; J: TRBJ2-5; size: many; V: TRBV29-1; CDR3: CSVGSGVGLETQYF; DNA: TGCAGCGTTGGGTCAGGGGTCGGTTTAGAGACCCAGTACTTC
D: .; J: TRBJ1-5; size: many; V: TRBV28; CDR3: CASSLLTGLQPQHF; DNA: TGTGCCAGCAGTTTGTTAACAGGGCTCCAGCCCCAGCATTTT
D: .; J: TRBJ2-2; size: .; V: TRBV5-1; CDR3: CASNLAGELFF; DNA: TGCGCCAGCAACCTGGCCGGGGAGCTGTTTTTT
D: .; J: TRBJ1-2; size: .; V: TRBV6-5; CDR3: CASSYAPRAEPYGYTF; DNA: TGTGCCAGCAGTTACGCCCCCCGCGCAGAGCCCTATGGCTACACCTTC
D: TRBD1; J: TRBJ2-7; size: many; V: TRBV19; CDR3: CASSRDRTSGEQYF; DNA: TGTGCCAGTTCCCGGGACAGGACCTCCGGCGAGCAGTACTTC
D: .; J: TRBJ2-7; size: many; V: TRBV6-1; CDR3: CASSLSGQAYEQYF; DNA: TGTGCCAGCAGCCTTTCAGGGCAAGCCTACGAGCAGTACTTC
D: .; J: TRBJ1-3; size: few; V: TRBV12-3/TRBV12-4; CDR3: CASSLLRDPRSGNTIYF; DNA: TGTGCCAGCAGTTTACTGAGGGACCCTCGCTCTGGAAACACCATATATTTT
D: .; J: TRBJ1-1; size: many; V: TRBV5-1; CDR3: CASSLAKANEAFF; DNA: TGCGCCAGCAGCTTGGCGAAGGCCAATGAAGCTTTCTTT
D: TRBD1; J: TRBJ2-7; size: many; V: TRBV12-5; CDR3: CASGFTGTASYEQYF; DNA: TGTGCTAGTGGTTTTACCGGGACAGCTTCCTACGAGCAGTACTTC
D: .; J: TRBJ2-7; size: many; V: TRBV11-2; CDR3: CASSFLDGYEQYF; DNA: TGTGCCAGCAGCTTTCTGGACGGTTACGAGCAGTACTTC
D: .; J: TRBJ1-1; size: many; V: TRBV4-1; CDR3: CASSRRTANTEAFF; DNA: TGCGCCAGCAGCCGCCGGACAGCAAACACTGAAGCTTTCTTT
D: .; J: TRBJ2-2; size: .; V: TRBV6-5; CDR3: CASSYDASPSPGELFF; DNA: TGTGCCAGCAGTTACGACGCCAGCCCAAGCCCCGGGGAGCTGTTTTTT
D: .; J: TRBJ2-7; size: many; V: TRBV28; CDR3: CASSRTAEQYF; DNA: TGTGCCAGCAGCCGAACAGCGGAGCAGTACTTC
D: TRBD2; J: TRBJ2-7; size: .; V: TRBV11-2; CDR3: CASSLELGLYSYEQYF; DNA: TGTGCCAGCAGCTTAGAATTGGGACTATACTCCTACGAGCAGTACTTC
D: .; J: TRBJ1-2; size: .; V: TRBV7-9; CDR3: CASSLEGRVVDGYTF; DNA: TGTGCCAGCAGCTTAGAAGGCAGGGTGGTCGATGGCTACACCTTC
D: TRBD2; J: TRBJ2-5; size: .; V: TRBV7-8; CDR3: CASSFIPPGLAGGHQTQYF; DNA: TGTGCCAGCAGCTTTATCCCCCCAGGACTAGCGGGGGGCCATCAGACCCAGTACTTC
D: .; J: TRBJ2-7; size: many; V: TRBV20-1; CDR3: CSARDGSGYEQYF; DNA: TGCAGTGCTAGAGATGGGTCGGGATACGAGCAGTACTTC
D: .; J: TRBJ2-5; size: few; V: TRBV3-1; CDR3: CASSQRRGRYQETQYF; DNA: TGTGCCAGCAGCCAACGGCGGGGAAGGTACCAAGAGACCCAGTACTTC
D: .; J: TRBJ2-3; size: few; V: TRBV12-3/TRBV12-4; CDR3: CASSYGDLTDTQYF; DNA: TGTGCCAGCAGCTACGGGGACCTAACAGATACGCAGTATTTT
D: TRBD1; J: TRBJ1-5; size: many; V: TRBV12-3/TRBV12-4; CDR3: CASSLGTGNDQPQHF; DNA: TGTGCCAGCAGTTTAGGGACAGGGAACGATCAGCCCCAGCATTTT
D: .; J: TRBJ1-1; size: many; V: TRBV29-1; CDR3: CSVDSTGFVNTEAFF; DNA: TGCAGCGTTGACTCTACAGGGTTTGTGAACACTGAAGCTTTCTTT
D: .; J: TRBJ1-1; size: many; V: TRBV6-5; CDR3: CASSTSNPGAGDTEAFF; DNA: TGTGCCAGCAGCACTTCAAACCCAGGGGCCGGGGACACTGAAGCTTTCTTT
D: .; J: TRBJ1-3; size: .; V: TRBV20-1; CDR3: CSASEGSFFRNTIYF; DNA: TGCAGTGCTAGCGAAGGCAGCTTTTTTCGAAACACCATATATTTT
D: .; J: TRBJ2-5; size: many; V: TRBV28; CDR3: CASATGLETQYF; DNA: TGTGCCAGCGCAACCGGGTTGGAGACCCAGTACTTC
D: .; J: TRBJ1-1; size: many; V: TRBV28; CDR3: CASSSTGPTEAFF; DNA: TGTGCCAGCAGTTCCACAGGGCCCACTGAAGCTTTCTTT
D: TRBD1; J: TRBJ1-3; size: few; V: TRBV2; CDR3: CASRFRQGADGNTIYF; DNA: TGTGCCAGCAGATTTCGACAGGGGGCGGATGGAAACACCATATATTTT
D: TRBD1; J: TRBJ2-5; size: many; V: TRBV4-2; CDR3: CASSQEAGQGKTQYF; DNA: TGTGCCAGCAGCCAAGAGGCGGGACAGGGGAAGACCCAGTACTTC
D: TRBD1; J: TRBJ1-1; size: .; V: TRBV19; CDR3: CASQDRGRMNTEAFF; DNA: TGTGCCAGCCAAGACAGGGGGCGCATGAACACTGAAGCTTTCTTT
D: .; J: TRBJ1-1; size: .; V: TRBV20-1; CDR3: CSTGKDTEAFF; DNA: TGCAGCACAGGGAAGGACACTGAAGCTTTCTTT
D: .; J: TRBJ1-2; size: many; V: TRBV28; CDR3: CASSLQGLNNYGYTF; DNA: TGTGCCAGCAGTTTACAAGGGCTTAATAACTATGGCTACACCTTC
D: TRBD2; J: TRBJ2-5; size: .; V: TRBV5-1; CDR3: CASSVAALAGGQTQYF; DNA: TGCGCCAGCAGCGTGGCCGCCCTAGCGGGGGGACAGACCCAGTACTTC
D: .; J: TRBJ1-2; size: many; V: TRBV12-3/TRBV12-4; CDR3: CASSGLGRSYGYTF; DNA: TGTGCCAGCAGTGGCCTCGGGCGATCTTATGGCTACACCTTC
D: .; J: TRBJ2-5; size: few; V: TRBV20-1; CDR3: CSAGSRTLTRQETQYF; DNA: TGCAGTGCGGGCAGCAGAACTCTGACCCGACAAGAGACCCAGTACTTC
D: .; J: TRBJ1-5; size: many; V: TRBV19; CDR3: CASSAGGLWQPQHF; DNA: TGTGCCAGTAGTGCTGGGGGTCTATGGCAGCCCCAGCATTTT
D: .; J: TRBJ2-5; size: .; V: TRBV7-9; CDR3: CASTNTGAEETQYF; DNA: TGTGCCAGCACCAACACGGGGGCAGAAGAGACCCAGTACTTC
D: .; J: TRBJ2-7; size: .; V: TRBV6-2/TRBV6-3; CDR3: CASSYYEQYF; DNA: TGTGCCAGTAGTTACTACGAGCAGTACTTC
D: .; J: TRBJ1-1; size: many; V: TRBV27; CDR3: CASRGTQGAFF; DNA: TGTGCCAGCAGAGGTACCCAAGGAGCTTTCTTT
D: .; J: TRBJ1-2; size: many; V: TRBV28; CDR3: CASPSRSSPGYGYTF; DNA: TGTGCCAGCCCCTCGCGGAGTTCCCCGGGGTATGGCTACACCTTC
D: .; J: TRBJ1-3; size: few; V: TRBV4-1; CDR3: CASSHSTDSLSGNTIYF; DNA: TGCGCCAGCAGCCATTCCACGGACAGCCTCTCTGGAAACACCATATATTTT
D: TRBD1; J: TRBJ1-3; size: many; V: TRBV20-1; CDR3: CSASHPGQSGNTIYF; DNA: TGCAGTGCTAGCCACCCGGGACAGTCTGGAAACACCATATATTTT
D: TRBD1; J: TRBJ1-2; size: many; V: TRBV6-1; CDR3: CASSEPGQGAGGYTF; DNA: TGTGCCAGCAGTGAACCCGGACAGGGGGCAGGCGGCTACACCTTC
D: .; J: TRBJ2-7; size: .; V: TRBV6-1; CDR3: CASSEWRLSYEQYF; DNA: TGTGCCAGCAGTGAATGGCGGCTATCCTACGAGCAGTACTTC
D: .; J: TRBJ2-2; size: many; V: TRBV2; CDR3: CASSGSTGTQSPGELFF; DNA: TGTGCCAGCAGTGGTTCGACCGGGACCCAGTCCCCCGGGGAGCTGTTTTTT
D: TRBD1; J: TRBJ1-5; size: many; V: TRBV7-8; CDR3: CASSLPGGRNQPQHF; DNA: TGTGCCAGCAGCTTACCAGGGGGACGCAATCAGCCCCAGCATTTT
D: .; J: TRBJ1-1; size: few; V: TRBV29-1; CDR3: CSVEGGLAEAFF; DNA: TGCAGCGTTGAAGGTGGGTTGGCTGAAGCTTTCTTT
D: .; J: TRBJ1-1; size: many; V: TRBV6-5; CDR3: CASSYSRIRRDEAFF; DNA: TGTGCCAGCAGTTACTCGAGGATACGGAGAGATGAAGCTTTCTTT
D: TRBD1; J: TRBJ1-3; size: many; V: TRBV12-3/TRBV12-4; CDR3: CASRPTGVGGNTIYF; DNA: TGTGCCAGCAGACCTACAGGGGTGGGCGGAAACACCATATATTTT
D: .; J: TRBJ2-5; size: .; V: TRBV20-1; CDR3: CSAPGPFQETQYF; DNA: TGCAGTGCACCCGGACCGTTCCAAGAGACCCAGTACTTC
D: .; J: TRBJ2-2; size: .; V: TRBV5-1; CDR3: CASSQLDSLGNTGELFF; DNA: TGCGCCAGCAGCCAACTGGACTCCTTGGGGAACACCGGGGAGCTGTTTTTT
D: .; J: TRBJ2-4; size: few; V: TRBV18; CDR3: CASSLQYPQILAKNIQYF; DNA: TGTGCCAGCTCACTACAGTACCCACAAATTCTAGCCAAAAACATTCAGTACTTC
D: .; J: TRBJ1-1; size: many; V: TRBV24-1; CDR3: CATSGEGNTEAFF; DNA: TGTGCCACCAGTGGGGAGGGGAACACTGAAGCTTTCTTT
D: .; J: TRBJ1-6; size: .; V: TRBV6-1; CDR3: CASSEIAGASPLHF; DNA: TGTGCCAGCAGTGAAATCGCCGGGGCCTCACCCCTCCACTTT
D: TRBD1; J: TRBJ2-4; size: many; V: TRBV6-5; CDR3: CASRPRDRVIQYF; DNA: TGTGCCAGCAGACCCCGGGACAGGGTCATTCAGTACTTC
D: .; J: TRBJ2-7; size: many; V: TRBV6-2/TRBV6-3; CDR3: CASSYWANYEQYF; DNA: TGTGCCAGCAGTTACTGGGCGAACTACGAGCAGTACTTC
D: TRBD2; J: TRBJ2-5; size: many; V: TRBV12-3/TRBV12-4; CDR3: CASSSTSGVETQYF; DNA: TGTGCCAGCAGTTCGACTAGCGGGGTGGAGACCCAGTACTTC